The T cell receptor (beta chain) described here comes from a study of cytomegalovirus exposure and HLA in healthy donors. Whole-study context: A previous analysis identified around 120 million unique TCR beta sequences derived from some 170 million T cells.

With respect to this clone: Its antigen remains unknown.

This CDR3 spans 10 amino acids. From germline, CDR1 is LNHDA and CDR2 SQIVND (reference sequence). V lost 10 bases to trimming and J lost 8 bases, with 11 bases between them. The PCR employed 60 Vbeta primers together with 13 Jbeta primers. Profiled with immunoSEQ multiplex PCR; TCRdb holds only in-frame clones, not every one. The data hold some 200,000 clones, with around 62% observed a single time. Notes on the study in general: Under in vitro conditions, a few CMV-associated chains were confirmed as specific for CMV antigens. For TCR beta chains, V- and J-gene trimming was later linked to a missense DCLRE1C variant.

The chain links TRBV19 to TRBJ2-5; D remains ambiguous. Specimen: PBMCs. The TCR comes from a man aged 35 to 55 in good health and CMV-seronegative. The CDR3 spells CANPRYTQYF. CDR3 DNA sequence: TGTGCCAACCCGCGTTATACCCAGTACTTC. The full variable domain, with the rest looked up from reference TRBV19 and TRBJ2-5, is DGGITQSPKYLFRKEGQNVTLSCEQNLNHDAMYWYRQDPGQGLRLIYYSQIVNDFQKGDIAEGYSVSREKKESFPLTVTSAQKNPTAFYLCANPRYTQYFGPGTRLLVL.